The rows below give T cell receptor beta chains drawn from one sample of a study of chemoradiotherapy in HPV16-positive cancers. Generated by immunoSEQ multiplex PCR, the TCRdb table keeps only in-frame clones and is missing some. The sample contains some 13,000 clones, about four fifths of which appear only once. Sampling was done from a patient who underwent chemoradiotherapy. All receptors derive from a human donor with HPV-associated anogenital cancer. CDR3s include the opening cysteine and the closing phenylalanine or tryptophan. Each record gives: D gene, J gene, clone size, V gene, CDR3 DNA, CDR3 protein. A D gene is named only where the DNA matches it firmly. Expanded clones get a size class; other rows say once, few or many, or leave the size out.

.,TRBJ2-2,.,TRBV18,TGTGCCAGCTCACCATCCCTCCGGCAGATCGACACCGGGGAGCTGTTTTTT,CASSPSLRQIDTGELFF
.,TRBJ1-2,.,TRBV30,TGTGCCTGGAGTAACGGACTGCAGACTAACTATGGCTACACCTTC,CAWSNGLQTNYGYTF
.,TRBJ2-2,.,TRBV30,TGTGCCTGGAGTGTAAGTCGCCGCGCCGGGGAGCTGTTTTTT,CAWSVSRRAGELFF
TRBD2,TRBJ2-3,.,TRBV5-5,TGTGCCAGCAGCTTTTCCCGTAGCGGGGGGAGGGATACGCAGTATTTT,CASSFSRSGGRDTQYF
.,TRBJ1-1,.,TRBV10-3,TGTGCCATCAGTGAGCCCGGGGGCAAGAACACTGAAGCTTTCTTT,CAISEPGGKNTEAFF
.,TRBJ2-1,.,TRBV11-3,TGTGCCAGCAGCCGCTCGTTAGCGCGGTACAATGAGCAGTTCTTC,CASSRSLARYNEQFF
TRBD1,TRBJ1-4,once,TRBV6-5,TGTGCCAGCAGCTTGACAGGGGCAAATGAAAAACTGTTTTTT,CASSLTGANEKLFF
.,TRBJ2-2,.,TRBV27,TGTGCCAGCAGCCCCCGGACTGGGGCGAACACCGGGGAGCTGTTTTTT,CASSPRTGANTGELFF
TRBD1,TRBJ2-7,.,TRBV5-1,TGCGCCAGCAGCGACGGACAGGGGCAGTACTTC,CASSDGQGQYF
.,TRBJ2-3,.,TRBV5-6,TGTGCCAGCAGCTTGGTGTTTGCCCCAGATACGCAGTATTTT,CASSLVFAPDTQYF
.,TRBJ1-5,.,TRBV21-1,TGTGCCAGCAGCAAAGCGGCGGGGGTTGGACAGCCCCAGCATTTT,CASSKAAGVGQPQHF
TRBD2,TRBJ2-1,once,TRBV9,TGTGCCAGCAGCCCGGTAGAGATAGCGGGGGGTAATGAGCAGTTCTTC,CASSPVEIAGGNEQFF
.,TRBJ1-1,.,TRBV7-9,TGTGCCAGCAGCCCAAGGGGCGGGATCCTGAACACTGAAGCTTTCTTT,CASSPRGGILNTEAFF
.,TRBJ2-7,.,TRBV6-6,TGTGCCAGCAGTCTGGAGAGGGACGTCAACGAGCAGTACTTC,CASSLERDVNEQYF
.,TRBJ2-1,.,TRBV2,TGTGCCAGCAGTGGCCGCGGTTTGGTTAGTGATGAGCAGTTCTTC,CASSGRGLVSDEQFF
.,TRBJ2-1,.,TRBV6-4,TGTGCCAGCAGTTCGGAAAGCTCCTACAATGAGCAGTTCTTC,CASSSESSYNEQFF
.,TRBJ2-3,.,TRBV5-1,TGCGCCAGCAGCGGGCCGGGGACAGATACGCAGTATTTT,CASSGPGTDTQYF
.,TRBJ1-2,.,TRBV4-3,TGCGCCAGCAGCCAAGAGAGGGTCCCTTTAGGCTACACCTTC,CASSQERVPLGYTF
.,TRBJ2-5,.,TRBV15,TGTGCCACCAGCAGGACACAGGTGTCGGGAGAGACCCAGTACTTC,CATSRTQVSGETQYF
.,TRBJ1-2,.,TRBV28,TGTGCCAGCACTCTGTTGGGGACATTAGGGGGCTACACCTTC,CASTLLGTLGGYTF
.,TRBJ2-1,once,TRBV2,TGTGCCAGCAGTCGTGGGGACACCCCAATAGGTGAGCAGTTCTTC,CASSRGDTPIGEQFF
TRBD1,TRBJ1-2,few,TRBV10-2,TGCGCCAGCAGTGAGTCCGGACAGGGGGCACGCGGAGGCTACACCTTC,CASSESGQGARGGYTF
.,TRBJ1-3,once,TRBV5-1,TGCGCCAGCAGTCCCCTATCTGGAAACACCATATATTTT,CASSPLSGNTIYF
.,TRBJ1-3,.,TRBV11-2,TGTGCCAGCAGCTTAGAGTTGATTCCCCACAGGGACTCTGGAAACACCATATATTTT,CASSLELIPHRDSGNTIYF
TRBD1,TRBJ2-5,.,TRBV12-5,TGTGCTAGTGGTTTGCACGAGACAGGGCCCCGGGAGACCCAGTACTTC,CASGLHETGPRETQYF
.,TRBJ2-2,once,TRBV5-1,TGCGCCAGCAGCCTTCGGGGAATAGCATCTGCCGGGGAGCTGTTTTTT,CASSLRGIASAGELFF
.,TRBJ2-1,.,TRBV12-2,TGTGCAAGTCGCTCGCAGCGGGGACCGCAAAAAAAACACAATGAGCAGTTCTTC,CASRSQRGPQKKHNEQFF
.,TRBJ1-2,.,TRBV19,TGTGCCAGTTCCCAGGGCACTGCCTATGGCTACACCTTC,CASSQGTAYGYTF
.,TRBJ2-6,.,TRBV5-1,TGCGCCAGCAGCCTTGGGGATGGGTCTGGGGCCAACGTCCTGACTTTC,CASSLGDGSGANVLTF
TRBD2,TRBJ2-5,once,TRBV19,TGTGCCAGTAGTGCCGGACTAGCGGCTTTAGGAGAGACCCAGTACTTC,CASSAGLAALGETQYF
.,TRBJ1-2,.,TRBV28,TGTGCCAGCAGTTGGGGGTTCGGAATAAACTATGGCTACACCTTC,CASSWGFGINYGYTF